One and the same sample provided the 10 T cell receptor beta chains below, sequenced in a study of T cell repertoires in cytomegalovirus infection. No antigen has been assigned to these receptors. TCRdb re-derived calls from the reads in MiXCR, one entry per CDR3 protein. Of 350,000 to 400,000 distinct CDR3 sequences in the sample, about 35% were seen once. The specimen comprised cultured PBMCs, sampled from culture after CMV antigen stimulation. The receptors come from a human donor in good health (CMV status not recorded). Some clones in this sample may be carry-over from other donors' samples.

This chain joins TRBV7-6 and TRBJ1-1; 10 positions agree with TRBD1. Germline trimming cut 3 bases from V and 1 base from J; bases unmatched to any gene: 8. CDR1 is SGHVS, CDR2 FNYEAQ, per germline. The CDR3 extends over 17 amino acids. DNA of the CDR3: TGTGCCAGCAGCTTGTATATTGGGACAGGGGCGAACACTGAAGCTTTCTTT. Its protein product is CASSLYIGTGANTEAFF. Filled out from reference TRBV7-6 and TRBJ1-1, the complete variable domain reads GAGVSQSPRYKVTKRGQDVALRCDPISGHVSLYWYRQALGQGPEFLTYFNYEAQQDKSGLPNDRFSAERPEGSISTLTIQRTEQRDSAMYRCASSLYIGTGANTEAFFGQGTRLTVV.

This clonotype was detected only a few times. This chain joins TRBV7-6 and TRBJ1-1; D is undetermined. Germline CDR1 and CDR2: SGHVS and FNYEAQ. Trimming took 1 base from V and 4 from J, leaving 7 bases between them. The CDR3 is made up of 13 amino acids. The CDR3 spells CASSLDPSTEAFF. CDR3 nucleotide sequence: TGTGCCAGCAGCTTAGACCCGAGCACTGAAGCTTTCTTT. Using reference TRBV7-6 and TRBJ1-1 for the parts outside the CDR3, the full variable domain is GAGVSQSPRYKVTKRGQDVALRCDPISGHVSLYWYRQALGQGPEFLTYFNYEAQQDKSGLPNDRFSAERPEGSISTLTIQRTEQRDSAMYRCASSLDPSTEAFFGQGTRLTVV.

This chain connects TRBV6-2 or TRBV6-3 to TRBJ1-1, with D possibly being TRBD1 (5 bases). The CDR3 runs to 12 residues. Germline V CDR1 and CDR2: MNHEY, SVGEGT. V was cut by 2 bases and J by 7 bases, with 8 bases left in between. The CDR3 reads CASSYVGVEAFF. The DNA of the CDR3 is TGTGCCAGCAGTTACGTGGGGGTTGAAGCTTTCTTT.

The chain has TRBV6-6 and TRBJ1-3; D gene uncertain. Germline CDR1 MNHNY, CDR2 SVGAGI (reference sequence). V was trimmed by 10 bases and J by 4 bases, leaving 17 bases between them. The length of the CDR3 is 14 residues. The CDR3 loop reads CATTPLNIGNTIYF. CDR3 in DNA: TGTGCCACCACCCCGTTGAATATCGGAAACACCATATATTTT.

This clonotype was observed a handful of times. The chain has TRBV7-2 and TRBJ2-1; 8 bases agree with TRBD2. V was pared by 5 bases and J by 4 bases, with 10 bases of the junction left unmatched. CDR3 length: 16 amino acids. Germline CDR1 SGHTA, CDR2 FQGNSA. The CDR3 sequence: CASSRGLAQQYNEQFF. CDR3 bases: TGTGCCAGCAGCCGAGGACTAGCCCAACAATACAATGAGCAGTTCTTC.

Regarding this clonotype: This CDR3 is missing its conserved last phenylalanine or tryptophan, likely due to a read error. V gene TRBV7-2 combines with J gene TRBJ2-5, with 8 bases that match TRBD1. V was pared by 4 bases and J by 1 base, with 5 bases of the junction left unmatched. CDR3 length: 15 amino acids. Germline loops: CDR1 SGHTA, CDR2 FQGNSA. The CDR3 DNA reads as TGTGCCAGCAGCTCGGGACAGGTACCCCAAGAGACCCAGTACTTA. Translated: CASSSGQVPQETQYL.

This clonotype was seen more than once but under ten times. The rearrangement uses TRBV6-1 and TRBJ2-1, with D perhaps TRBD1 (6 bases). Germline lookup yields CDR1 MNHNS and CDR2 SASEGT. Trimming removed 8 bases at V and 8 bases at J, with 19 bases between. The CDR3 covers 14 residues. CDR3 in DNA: TGTGCCAGCGAGGGGATAGCTGGGGGCGATGAGCAGTTCTTC. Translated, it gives CASEGIAGGDEQFF.

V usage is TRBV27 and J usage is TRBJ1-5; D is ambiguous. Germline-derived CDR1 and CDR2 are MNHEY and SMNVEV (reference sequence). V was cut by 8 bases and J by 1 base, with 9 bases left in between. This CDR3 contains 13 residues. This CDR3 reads CASASGSNQPQHF. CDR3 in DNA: TGTGCCAGCGCTTCGGGGAGCAATCAGCCCCAGCATTTT.

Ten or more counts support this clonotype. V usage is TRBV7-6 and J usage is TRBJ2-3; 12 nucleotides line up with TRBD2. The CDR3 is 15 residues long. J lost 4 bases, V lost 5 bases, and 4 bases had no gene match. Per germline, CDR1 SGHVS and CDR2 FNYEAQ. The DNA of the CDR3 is TGTGCCAGCAGCCCCCGACTAGCGGGAGCAGATACGCAGTATTTT. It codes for CASSPRLAGADTQYF. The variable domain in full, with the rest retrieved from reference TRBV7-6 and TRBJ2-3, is GAGVSQSPRYKVTKRGQDVALRCDPISGHVSLYWYRQALGQGPEFLTYFNYEAQQDKSGLPNDRFSAERPEGSISTLTIQRTEQRDSAMYRCASSPRLAGADTQYFGPGTRLTVL.

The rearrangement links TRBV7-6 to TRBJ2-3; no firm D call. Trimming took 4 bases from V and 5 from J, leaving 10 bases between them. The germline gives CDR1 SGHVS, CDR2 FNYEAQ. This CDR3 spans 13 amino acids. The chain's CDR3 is CASSSQPRDTQYF. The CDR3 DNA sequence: TGTGCCAGCAGCTCCCAGCCAAGAGATACGCAGTATTTT.